The table lists the clone carrying this T cell receptor beta chain with a few counts. Antigen: not known. Newly diagnosed hyperthyroidism patients aged 18 to 65 years had disease lasting under 2 months. CDR1 and CDR2 from the germline V gene are SGHVS and FQNEAQ. V lost 0 bases to trimming and J lost 5 bases, with 14 bases between them. This CDR3 has 16 amino acids. This entry comes from a study of T cells in Graves' hyperthyroidism and ophthalmopathy. Overall study: Peripheral blood was collected at initial diagnosis, before any treatment.

The study, taken as a whole, reports: From stable hyperthyroidism, ophthalmopathy was set apart by a 13 V-J model.

The investigators amplified TCR beta CDR3 regions from RNA transcripts. The TCR CDR3 first-round RT-PCR relied on the HTBI primer set. Each CDR3 protein is one row after TCRdb ran MiXCR on the multiplex PCR reads. The sample holds around 700,000 distinct CDR3 sequences; roughly 20% are singletons and the top ten take approximately 15%. The chain uses TRBV7-8 and TRBJ1-5; D may be TRBD1 (6 bases). Sequencing used blood. This clonotype was sampled from a woman aged 50 to 65 with Graves' hyperthyroidism that later progressed to Graves' ophthalmopathy. The chain's CDR3 is CASSLALETGHQPQHF. The CDR3 bases are TGTGCCAGCAGCTTAGCGCTGGAGACAGGCCATCAGCCCCAGCATTTT.